This TCR beta chain appears in the sequencing data of a study of cytomegalovirus exposure and HLA in healthy donors. Study findings and constraints: Being productive about 87% or about 30% of the time was typical of most TCR beta V segments in an earlier analysis. The study reported that TCR beta sequences accurately predicted HLA-A and HLA-B alleles in most subjects.

A few counts support this clone. Its antigen remains unidentified. The PCR contained 60 Vbeta and 13 Jbeta primers. Assay used: immunoSEQ multiplex PCR; TCRdb lists only in-frame clones, some missing. The sample holds 110,000 to 150,000 clones, 8.5% to 10% seen once. Trimming took off 6 bases at V and 2 bases at J, with 14 bases between the two ends. Germline CDR1 is MDHEN and CDR2 is SYDVKM. The CDR3 is 15 amino acids. V gene TRBV28 combines with J gene TRBJ1-5; weak D call: TRBD1 (6 bases). The TCR sequence derives from a man aged 45-65 years in good health and CMV-seronegative. Sequenced material: PBMCs. The CDR3 DNA sequence: TGTGCCAGCAGCCTAGGGCCAGGGGGCAATCAGCCCCAGCATTTT. Translation: CASSLGPGGNQPQHF.